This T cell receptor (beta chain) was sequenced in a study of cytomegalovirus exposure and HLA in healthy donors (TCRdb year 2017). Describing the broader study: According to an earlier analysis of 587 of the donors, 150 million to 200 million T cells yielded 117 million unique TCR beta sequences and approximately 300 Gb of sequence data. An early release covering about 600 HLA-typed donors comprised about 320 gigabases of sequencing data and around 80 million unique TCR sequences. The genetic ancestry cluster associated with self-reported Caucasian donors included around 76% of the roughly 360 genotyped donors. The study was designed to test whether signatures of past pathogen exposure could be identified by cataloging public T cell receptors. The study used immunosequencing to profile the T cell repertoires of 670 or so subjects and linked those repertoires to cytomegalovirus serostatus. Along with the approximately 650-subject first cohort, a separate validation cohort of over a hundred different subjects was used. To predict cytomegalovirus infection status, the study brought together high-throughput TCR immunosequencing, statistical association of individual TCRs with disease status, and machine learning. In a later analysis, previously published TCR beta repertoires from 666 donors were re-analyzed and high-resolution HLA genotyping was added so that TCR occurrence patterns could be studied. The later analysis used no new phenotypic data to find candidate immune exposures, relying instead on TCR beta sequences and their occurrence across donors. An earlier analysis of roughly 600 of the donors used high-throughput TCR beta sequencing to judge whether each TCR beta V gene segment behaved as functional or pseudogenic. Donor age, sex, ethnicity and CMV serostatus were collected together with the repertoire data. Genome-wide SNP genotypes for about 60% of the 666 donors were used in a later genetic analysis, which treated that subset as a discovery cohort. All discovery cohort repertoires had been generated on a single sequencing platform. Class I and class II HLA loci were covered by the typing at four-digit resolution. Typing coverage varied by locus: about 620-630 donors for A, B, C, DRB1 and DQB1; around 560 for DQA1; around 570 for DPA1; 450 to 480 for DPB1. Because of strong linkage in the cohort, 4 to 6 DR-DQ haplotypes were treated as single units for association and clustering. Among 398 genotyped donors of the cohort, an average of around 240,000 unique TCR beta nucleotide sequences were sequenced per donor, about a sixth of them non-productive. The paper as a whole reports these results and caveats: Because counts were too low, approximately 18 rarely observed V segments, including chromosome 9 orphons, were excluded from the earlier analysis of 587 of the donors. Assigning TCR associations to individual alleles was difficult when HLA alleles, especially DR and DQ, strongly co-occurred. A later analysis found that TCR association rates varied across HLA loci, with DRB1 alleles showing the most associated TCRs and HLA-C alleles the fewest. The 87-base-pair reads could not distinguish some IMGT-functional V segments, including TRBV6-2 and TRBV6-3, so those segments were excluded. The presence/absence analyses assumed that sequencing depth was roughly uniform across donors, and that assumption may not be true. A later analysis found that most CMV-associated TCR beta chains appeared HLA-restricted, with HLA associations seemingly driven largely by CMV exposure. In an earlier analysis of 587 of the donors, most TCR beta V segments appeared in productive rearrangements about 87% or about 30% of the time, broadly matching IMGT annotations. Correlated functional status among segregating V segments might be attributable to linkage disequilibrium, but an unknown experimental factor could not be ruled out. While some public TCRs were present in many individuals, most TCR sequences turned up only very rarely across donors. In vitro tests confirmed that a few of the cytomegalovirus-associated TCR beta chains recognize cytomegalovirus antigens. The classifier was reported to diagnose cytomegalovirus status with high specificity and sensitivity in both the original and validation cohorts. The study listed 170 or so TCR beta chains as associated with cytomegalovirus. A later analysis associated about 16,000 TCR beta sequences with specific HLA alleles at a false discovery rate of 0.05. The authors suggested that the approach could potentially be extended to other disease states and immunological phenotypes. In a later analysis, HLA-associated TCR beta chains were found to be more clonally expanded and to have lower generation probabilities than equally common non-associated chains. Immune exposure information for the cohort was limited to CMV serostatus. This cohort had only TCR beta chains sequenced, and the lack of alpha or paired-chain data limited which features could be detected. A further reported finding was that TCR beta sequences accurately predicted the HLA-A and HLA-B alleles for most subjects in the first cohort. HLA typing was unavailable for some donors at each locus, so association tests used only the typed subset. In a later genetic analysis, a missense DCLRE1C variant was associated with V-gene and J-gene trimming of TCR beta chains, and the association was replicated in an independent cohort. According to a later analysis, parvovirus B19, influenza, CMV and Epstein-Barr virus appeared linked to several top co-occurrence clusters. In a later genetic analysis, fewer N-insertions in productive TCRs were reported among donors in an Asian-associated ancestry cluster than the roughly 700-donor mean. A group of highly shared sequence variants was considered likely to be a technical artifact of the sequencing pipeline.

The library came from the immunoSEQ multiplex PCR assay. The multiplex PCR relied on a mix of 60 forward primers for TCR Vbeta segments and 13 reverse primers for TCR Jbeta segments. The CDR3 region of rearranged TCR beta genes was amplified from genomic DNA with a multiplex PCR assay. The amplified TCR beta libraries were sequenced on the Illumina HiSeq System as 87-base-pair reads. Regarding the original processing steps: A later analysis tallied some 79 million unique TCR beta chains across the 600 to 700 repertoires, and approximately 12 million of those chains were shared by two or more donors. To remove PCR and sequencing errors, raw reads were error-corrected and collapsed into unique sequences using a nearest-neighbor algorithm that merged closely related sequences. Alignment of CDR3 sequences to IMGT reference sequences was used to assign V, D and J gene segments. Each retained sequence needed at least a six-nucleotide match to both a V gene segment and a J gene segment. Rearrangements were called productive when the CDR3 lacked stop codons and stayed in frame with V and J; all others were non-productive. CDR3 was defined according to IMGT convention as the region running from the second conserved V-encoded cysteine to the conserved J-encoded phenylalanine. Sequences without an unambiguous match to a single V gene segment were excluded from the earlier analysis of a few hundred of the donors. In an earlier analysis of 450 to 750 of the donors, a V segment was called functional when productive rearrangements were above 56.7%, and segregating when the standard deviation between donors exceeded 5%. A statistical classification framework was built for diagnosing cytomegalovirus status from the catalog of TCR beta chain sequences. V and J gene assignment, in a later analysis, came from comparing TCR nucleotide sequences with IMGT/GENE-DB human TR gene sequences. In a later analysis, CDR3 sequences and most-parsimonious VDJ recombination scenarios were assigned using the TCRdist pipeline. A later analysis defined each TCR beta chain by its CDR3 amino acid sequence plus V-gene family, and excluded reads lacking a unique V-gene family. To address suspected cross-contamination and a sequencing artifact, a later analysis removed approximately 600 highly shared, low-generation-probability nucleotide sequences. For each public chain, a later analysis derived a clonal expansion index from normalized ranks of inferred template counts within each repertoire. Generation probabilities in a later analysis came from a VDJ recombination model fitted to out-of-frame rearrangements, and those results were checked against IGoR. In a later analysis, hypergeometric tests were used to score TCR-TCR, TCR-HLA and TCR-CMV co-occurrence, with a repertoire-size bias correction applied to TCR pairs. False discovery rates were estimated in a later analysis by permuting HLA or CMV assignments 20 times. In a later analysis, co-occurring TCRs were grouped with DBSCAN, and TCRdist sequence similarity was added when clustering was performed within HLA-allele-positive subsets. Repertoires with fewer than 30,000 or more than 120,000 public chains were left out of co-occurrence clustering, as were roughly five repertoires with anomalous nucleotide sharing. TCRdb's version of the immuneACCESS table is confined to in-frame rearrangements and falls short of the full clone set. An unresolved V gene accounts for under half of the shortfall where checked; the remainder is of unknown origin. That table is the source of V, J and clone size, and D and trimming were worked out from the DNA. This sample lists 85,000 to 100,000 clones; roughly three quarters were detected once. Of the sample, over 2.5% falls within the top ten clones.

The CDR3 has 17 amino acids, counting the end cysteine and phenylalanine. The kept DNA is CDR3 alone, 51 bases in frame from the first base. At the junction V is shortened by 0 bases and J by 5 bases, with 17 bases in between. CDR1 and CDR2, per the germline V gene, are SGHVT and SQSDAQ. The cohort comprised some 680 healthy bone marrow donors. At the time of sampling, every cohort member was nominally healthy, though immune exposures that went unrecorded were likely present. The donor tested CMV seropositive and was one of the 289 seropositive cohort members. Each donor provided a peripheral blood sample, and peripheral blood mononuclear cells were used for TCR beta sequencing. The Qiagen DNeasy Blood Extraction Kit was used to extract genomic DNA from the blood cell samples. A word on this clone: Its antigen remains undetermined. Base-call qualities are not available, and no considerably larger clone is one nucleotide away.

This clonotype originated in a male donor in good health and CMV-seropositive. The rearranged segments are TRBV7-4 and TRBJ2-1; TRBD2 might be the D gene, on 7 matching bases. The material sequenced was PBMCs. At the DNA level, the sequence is TGTGCCAGCAGCTTAGCGGGGGGGCAAGTGGGGAACAATGAGCAGTTCTTC. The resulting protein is CASSLAGGQVGNNEQFF.